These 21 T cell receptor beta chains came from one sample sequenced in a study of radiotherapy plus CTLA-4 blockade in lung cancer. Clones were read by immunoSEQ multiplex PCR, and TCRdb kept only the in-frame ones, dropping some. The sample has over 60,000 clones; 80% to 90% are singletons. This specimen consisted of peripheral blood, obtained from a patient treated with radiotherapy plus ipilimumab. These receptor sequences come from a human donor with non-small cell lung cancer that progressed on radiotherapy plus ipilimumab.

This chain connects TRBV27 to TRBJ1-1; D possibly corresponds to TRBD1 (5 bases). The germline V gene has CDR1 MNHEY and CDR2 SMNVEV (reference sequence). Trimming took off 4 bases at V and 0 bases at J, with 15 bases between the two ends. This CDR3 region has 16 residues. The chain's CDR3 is CASSSSGNLMNTEAFF. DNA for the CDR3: TGTGCCAGCAGTTCCTCAGGGAATCTGATGAACACTGAAGCTTTCTTT.

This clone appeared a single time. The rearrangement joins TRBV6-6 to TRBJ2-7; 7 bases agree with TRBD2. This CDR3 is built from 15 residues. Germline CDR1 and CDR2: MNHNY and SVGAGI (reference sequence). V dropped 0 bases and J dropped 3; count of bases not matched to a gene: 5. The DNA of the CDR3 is TGTGCCAGCAGTTACTCCCTAGCGGATAACTACGAGCAGTACGTC. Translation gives CASSYSLADNYEQYV.

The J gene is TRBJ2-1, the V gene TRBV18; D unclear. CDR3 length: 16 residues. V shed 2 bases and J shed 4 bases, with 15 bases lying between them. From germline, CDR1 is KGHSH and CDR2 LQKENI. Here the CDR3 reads CASSPNAPGSYNEQFF. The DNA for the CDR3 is TGTGCCAGCTCACCAAATGCCCCGGGTAGTTACAATGAGCAGTTCTTC. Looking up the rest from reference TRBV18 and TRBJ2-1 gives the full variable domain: NAGVMQNPRHLVRRRGQEARLRCSPMKGHSHVYWYRQLPEEGLKFMVYLQKENIIDESGMPKERFSAEFPKEGPSILRIQQVVRGDSAAYFCASSPNAPGSYNEQFFGPGTRLTVL.

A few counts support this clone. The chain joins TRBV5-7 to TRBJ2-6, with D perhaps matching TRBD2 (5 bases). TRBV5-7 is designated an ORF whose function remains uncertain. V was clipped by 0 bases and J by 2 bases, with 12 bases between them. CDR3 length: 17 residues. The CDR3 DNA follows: TGTGCCAGCAGCTTGGAAGGGAGTGGCACTGGGGCCAACGTCCTGACTTTC. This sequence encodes CASSLEGSGTGANVLTF.

CDR3 protein: CASSPGPPQLSGNTIYF. The DNA for the CDR3 is TGTGCCAGCAGCCCGGGACCCCCGCAGCTCTCTGGAAACACCATATATTTT. The rearrangement joins TRBV7-6 to TRBJ1-3, with a tentative D call TRBD1 (5 bases). The germline gives CDR1 SGHVS, CDR2 FNYEAQ. The CDR3 spans 17 residues. V lost 5 bases, J lost 0 bases, and 17 bases lay in between.

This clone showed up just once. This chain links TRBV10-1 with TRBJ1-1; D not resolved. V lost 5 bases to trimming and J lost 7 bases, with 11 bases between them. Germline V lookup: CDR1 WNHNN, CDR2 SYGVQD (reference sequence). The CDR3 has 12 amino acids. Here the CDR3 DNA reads TGCGCCAGCAGTCAAGGGAATAATGAAGCTTTCTTT. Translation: CASSQGNNEAFF.

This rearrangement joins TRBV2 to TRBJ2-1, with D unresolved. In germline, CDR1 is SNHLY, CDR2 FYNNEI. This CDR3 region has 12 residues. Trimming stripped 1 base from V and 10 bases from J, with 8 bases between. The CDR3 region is CASSEESREQFF. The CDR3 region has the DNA TGTGCCAGCAGTGAAGAGTCCAGAGAGCAGTTCTTC.

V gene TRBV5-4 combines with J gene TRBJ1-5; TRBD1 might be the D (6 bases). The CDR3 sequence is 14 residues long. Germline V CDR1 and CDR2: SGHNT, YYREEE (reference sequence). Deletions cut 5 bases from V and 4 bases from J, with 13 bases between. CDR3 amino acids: CASSNEDRNQPQHF. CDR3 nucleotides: TGTGCCAGCAGTAATGAAGACAGGAATCAGCCCCAGCATTTT.

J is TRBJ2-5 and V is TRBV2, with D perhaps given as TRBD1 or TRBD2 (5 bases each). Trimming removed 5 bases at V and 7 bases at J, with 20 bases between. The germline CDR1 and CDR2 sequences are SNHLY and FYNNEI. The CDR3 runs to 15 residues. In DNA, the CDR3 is TGTGCCAGCAGTCCCCAAGGGGTCCCCGGGGTGACCCAGTACTTC. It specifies CASSPQGVPGVTQYF.

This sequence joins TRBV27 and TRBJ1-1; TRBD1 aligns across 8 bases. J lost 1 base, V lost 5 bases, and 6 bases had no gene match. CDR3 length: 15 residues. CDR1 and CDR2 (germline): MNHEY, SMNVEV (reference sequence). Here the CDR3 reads CASSPLGQGNTEAFF. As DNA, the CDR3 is TGTGCCAGCAGTCCGCTAGGACAGGGGAACACTGAAGCTTTCTTT.

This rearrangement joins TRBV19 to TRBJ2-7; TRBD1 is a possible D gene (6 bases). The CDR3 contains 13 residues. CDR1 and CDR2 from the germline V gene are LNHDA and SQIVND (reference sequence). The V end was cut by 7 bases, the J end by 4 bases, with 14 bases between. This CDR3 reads CASNLWTVYEQYV. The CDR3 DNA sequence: TGTGCCAGTAACTTATGGACAGTTTACGAGCAGTACGTC.

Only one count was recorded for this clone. The CDR3 sequence is CASSTTGTGSHEQYF. The CDR3 nucleotides read TGTGCCAGCAGTACAACCGGGACAGGGTCCCACGAGCAGTACTTC. The gene calls are TRBV6-1 and TRBJ2-7; 9 nucleotides match TRBD1. Germline V lookup: CDR1 MNHNS, CDR2 SASEGT. The CDR3 sequence is 15 residues long. Unmatched junction bases numbered 10, after V lost 5 bases and J lost 5 bases.

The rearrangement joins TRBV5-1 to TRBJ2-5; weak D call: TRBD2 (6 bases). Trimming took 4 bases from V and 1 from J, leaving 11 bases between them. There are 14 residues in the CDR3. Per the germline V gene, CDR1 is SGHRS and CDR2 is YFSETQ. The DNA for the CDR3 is TGCGCCAGCAGCGTTGCGGGATCCCAAGAGACCCAGTACTTC. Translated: CASSVAGSQETQYF.

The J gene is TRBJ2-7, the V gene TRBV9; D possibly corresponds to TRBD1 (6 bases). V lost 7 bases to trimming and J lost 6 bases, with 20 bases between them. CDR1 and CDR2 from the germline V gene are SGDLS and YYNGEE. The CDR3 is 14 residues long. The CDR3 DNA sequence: TGTGCCAGCGACGGAAGGGGGTTGTTCTCCGAGCAGTACTTC. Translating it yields CASDGRGLFSEQYF.

The CDR3 loop reads CATSASVGGTDTQYF. The CDR3 nucleotides read TGTGCCACCAGCGCGTCGGTGGGAGGCACAGATACGCAGTATTTT. This chain links TRBV15 with TRBJ2-3, with a possible D match to TRBD2 (5 bases). The CDR3 has 15 residues. The germline V gene encodes CDR1 LNHNV and CDR2 YYDKDF (reference sequence). The V end was cut by 5 bases, the J end by 1 base, with 13 bases between.

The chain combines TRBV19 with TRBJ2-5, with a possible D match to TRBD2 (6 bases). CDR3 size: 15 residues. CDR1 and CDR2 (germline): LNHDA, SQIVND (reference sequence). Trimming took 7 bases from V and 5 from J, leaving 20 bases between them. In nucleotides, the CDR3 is TGTGCCAGTACCATCGCGGGGCGTTTGGGGGAGACCCAGTACTTC. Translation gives CASTIAGRLGETQYF.

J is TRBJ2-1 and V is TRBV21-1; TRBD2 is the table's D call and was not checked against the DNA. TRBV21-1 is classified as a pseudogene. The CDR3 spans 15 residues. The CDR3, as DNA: TGTGCCAGCAGCAAGCGGCTAGCGGGGCGGAATGAGCAGTTCTTC. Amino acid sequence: CASSKRLAGRNEQFF.

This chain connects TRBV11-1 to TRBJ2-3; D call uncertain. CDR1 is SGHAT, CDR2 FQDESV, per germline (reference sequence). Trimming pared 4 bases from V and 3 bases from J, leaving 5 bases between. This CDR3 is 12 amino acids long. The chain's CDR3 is CASSSRTDTQYF. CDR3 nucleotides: TGTGCCAGCAGCTCTCGGACAGATACGCAGTATTTT.

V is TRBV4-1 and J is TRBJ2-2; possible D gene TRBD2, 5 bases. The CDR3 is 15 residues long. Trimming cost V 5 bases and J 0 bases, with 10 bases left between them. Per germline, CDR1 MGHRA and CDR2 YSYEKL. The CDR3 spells CASSWTGTNTGELFF. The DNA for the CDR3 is TGCGCCAGCAGCTGGACTGGAACGAACACCGGGGAGCTGTTTTTT.

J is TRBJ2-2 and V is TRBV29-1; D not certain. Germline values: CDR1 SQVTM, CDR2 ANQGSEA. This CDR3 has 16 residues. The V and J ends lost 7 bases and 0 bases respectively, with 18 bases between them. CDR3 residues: CSALNPLTANTGELFF. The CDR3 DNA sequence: TGCAGCGCCCTGAACCCGCTTACCGCGAACACCGGGGAGCTGTTTTTT.

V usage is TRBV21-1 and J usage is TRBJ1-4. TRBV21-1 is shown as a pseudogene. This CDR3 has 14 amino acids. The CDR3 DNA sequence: TGTGCCAGCAGCACTGTTGGGCGGGGTGAAAAACTGTTTTTT. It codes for CASSTVGRGEKLFF.